This T cell receptor (beta chain) was observed in a study of OX40 agonist ivuxolimab in advanced cancers. Study-level background: Intravenous ivuxolimab at 0.01 to 10 mg/kg was given to patients every 2 weeks. Study observations and caveats: Circulating CD4+ and CD8+ T cells showed clonal expansion by week 6 at 0.1 to 3.0 mg/kg. More expanded clones were found, on average, in CD8+ than in CD4+ T cells.

TCRdb keeps only in-frame clones here, not all; method: immunoSEQ multiplex PCR. The repertoire includes tens of thousands of clones, roughly nine tenths of them detected once, and roughly 4.1% sits in the top ten. Sampling of blood occurred at baseline, cycle 4 day 1, and cycle 7 day 1. Regarding this clone: The antigen is not known.

The source of this sequence is an adult with an advanced solid tumor such as melanoma, head and neck, liver or kidney cancer. The sequencing here drew on CD4+ or CD8+ T cells sorted from blood, taken in a trial of the OX40 agonist ivuxolimab.

As DNA, the CDR3 is TGCGCCAGCAGTCCCGGGACTAGCGGGAACGACGAGCAGTACTTC. It translates to CASSPGTSGNDEQYF. This chain uses TRBV4-1 with TRBJ2-7; TRBD2 aligns across 13 bases. The CDR3 sequence is 15 residues long. Germline values: CDR1 MGHRA, CDR2 YSYEKL. V trimming: 6 bases; J trimming: 5 bases; junction bases outside the gene matches: 7.